This is a list of T cell receptor beta chains from one sample in a study of shared clonotypes between healthy human individuals. Clones were read by immunoSEQ multiplex PCR, and TCRdb kept only the in-frame ones, dropping some. The sample includes about 2 million clones, roughly 94% of them seen just once. Material: naive CD4+ T cells sorted from blood. All receptors come from a man aged 18 to 35 in good health. CDR3s include the opening cysteine and the closing phenylalanine or tryptophan. Fields, in order: V gene, J gene, D gene, clone size, CDR3 protein, CDR3 DNA. A D gene is named only where the DNA matches it firmly. Size is stated for part of the rows, as once, few or many counts, or as a class when the clone is expanded.

TRBV9	TRBJ2-1	-	-	CASSDGGSPSYNEQFF	TGTGCCAGCAGCGATGGGGGGTCTCCCTCCTACAATGAGCAGTTCTTC
TRBV5-6	TRBJ2-5	TRBD2	-	CASSIALLAHGRQETQYF	TGTGCCAGCAGCATCGCCTTACTAGCGCACGGGCGGCAAGAGACCCAGTACTTC
TRBV6-5	TRBJ2-3	TRBD2	-	CASSSSGGADTQYF	TGTGCCAGCAGTTCTAGCGGGGGTGCAGATACGCAGTATTTT
TRBV7-6	TRBJ1-4	-	-	CASSLLAPGATNEKLFF	TGTGCCAGCAGCTTACTGGCGCCCGGTGCAACTAATGAAAAACTGTTTTTT
TRBV18	TRBJ2-3	-	-	CASSRDPPSTDTQYF	TGTGCCAGCTCACGGGATCCCCCTAGCACAGATACGCAGTATTTT
TRBV6-1	TRBJ1-5	TRBD1	-	CASRETGTGNSNQPQHF	TGTGCCAGCAGAGAAACCGGGACAGGGAATAGCAATCAGCCCCAGCATTTT
TRBV10-3	TRBJ1-6	-	-	CAIKARDNSPLHF	TGTGCCATCAAGGCACGGGATAATTCACCCCTCCACTTT
TRBV18	TRBJ2-7	-	-	CASSPGPVYEQYF	TGTGCCAGCTCACCCGGCCCGGTCTACGAGCAGTACTTC
TRBV30	TRBJ1-1	-	-	CAWTFGGLYTEAFF	TGTGCCTGGACTTTCGGGGGGTTGTACACTGAAGCTTTCTTT
TRBV7-9	TRBJ2-2	TRBD2	-	CASPGLAGVRTGELFF	TGTGCCAGCCCGGGACTAGCGGGAGTTCGGACCGGGGAGCTGTTTTTT
TRBV4-1	TRBJ2-2	-	-	CASSQSYPSTGELFF	TGCGCCAGCAGCCAAAGTTATCCCAGTACCGGGGAGCTGTTTTTT
TRBV2	TRBJ2-4	-	-	CASQGLAKNIQYF	TGTGCCAGCCAGGGTCTAGCCAAAAACATTCAGTACTTC
TRBV7-2	TRBJ1-5	TRBD1	-	CASSSGQPNQPQHF	TGTGCCAGCAGCTCGGGACAGCCGAATCAGCCCCAGCATTTT
TRBV15	TRBJ2-2	-	-	CAASARRNTGELFF	TGTGCCGCCTCAGCGCGACGGAACACCGGGGAGCTGTTTTTT
TRBV14	TRBJ2-1	TRBD2	-	CASSQLAGRNEQFF	TGTGCCAGCAGCCAGCTAGCGGGAAGGAATGAGCAGTTCTTC
TRBV20-1	TRBJ1-4	-	-	CSAYYGEKLFF	TGCAGTGCTTACTACGGTGAAAAACTGTTTTTT
TRBV19	TRBJ2-2	TRBD2	-	CASSTTSVYTGELFF	TGTGCCAGTAGTACGACTAGCGTCTACACCGGGGAGCTGTTTTTT
TRBV25-1	TRBJ2-1	-	once	CASSEVALLDNEQFF	TGTGCCAGCAGCGAGGTAGCGCTGCTCGACAATGAGCAGTTCTTC
TRBV7-2	TRBJ1-3	-	-	CASSLDQVRSGNTIYF	TGTGCCAGCAGCTTAGATCAGGTCCGCTCTGGAAACACCATATATTTT
TRBV6-1	TRBJ1-1	-	-	CASSRGVMNTEAFF	TGTGCCAGCAGCAGGGGCGTAATGAACACTGAAGCTTTCTTT
TRBV19	TRBJ2-7	TRBD1	once	CASSYRGQGSYEQYF	TGTGCCAGTAGCTACCGGGGACAGGGGAGCTACGAGCAGTACTTC
TRBV6-1	TRBJ2-7	TRBD2	once	CASSENGGLAGIEQYF	TGTGCCAGCAGTGAAAACGGTGGACTAGCGGGGATCGAGCAGTACTTC
TRBV6-5	TRBJ1-1	TRBD1	-	CASSRQGGNTEAFF	TGTGCCAGCAGTCGACAGGGGGGTAACACTGAAGCTTTCTTT
TRBV7-8	TRBJ1-5	-	once	CASSRQWGNQPQHF	TGTGCCAGCAGCCGACAGTGGGGCAATCAGCCCCAGCATTTT
TRBV2	TRBJ2-5	-	-	CASSERDWRGTQYF	TGTGCCAGCAGTGAAAGGGACTGGCGTGGGACCCAGTACTTC
TRBV5-4	TRBJ1-3	TRBD1	-	CASSDRQGASGNTIYF	TGTGCCAGCAGCGATCGACAGGGGGCATCTGGAAACACCATATATTTT
TRBV29-1	TRBJ1-2	TRBD1	-	CSATGTGGAWSYGYTF	TGCAGCGCAACCGGGACAGGGGGGGCTTGGAGCTATGGCTACACCTTC
TRBV19	TRBJ1-6	TRBD1	-	CASSIGGQTNSPLHF	TGTGCCAGTAGTATAGGGGGACAGACAAATTCACCCCTCCACTTT